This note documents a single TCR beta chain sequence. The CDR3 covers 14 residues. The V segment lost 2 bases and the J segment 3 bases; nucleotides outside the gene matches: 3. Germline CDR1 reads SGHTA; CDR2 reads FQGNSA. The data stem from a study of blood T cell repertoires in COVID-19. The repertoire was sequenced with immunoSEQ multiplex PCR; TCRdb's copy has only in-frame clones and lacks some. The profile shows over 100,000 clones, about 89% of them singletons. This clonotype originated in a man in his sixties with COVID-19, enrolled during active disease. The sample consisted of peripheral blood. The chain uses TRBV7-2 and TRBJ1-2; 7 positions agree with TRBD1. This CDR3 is CASSLSTGHYGYTF. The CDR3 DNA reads TGTGCCAGCAGCTTATCGACAGGGCACTATGGCTACACCTTC.